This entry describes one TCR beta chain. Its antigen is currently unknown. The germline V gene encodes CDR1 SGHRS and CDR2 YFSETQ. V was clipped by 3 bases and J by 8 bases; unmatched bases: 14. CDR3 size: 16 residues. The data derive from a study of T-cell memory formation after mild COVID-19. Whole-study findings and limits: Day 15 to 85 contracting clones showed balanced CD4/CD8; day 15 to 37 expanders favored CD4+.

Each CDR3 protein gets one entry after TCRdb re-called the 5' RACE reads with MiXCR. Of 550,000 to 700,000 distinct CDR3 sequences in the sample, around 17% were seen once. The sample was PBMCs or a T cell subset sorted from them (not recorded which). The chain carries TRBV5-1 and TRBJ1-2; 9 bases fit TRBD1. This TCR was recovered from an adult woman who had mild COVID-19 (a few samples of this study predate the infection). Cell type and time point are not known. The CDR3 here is CASSSQGARGSEGYTF. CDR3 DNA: TGCGCCAGCAGCTCACAGGGGGCGCGCGGGTCTGAAGGCTACACCTTC.